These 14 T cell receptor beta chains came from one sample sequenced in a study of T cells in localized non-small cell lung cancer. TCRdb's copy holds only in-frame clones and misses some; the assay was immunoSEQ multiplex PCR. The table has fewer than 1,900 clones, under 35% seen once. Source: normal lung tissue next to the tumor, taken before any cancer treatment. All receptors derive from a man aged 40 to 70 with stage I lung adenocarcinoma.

CDR3 DNA sequence: TGTGCCAGCAGGTCAGACCCCTTCAATGAGCAGTTCTTC. Protein: CASRSDPFNEQFF. The chain uses TRBV7-2 and TRBJ2-1; D gene uncertain. The CDR3 is made up of 13 amino acids. Germline V gene data show CDR1 as SGHTA and CDR2 as FQGNSA. V gave up 6 bases and J gave up 6 bases, with 12 bases separating them.

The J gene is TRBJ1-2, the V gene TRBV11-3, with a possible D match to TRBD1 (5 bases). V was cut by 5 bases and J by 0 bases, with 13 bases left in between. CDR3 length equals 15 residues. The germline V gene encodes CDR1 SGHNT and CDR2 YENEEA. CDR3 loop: CASSPDSGANYGYTF. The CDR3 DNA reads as TGTGCCAGCAGCCCAGACAGTGGAGCTAACTATGGCTACACCTTC.

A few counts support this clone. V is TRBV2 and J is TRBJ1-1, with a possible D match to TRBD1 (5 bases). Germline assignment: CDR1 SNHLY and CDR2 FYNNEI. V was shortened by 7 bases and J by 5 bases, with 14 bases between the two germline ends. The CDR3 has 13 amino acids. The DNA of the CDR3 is TGTGCCAGCACCGTGGGGGAGAATACTGAAGCTTTCTTT. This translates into CASTVGENTEAFF.

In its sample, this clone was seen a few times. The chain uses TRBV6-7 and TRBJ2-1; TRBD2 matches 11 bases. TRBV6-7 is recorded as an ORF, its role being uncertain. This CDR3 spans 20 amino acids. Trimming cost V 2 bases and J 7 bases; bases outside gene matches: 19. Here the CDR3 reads CASSYPLPRTSGFDGNEQFF. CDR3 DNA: TGTGCCAGCAGTTACCCGCTCCCTCGGACTAGCGGGTTCGATGGTAATGAGCAGTTCTTC.

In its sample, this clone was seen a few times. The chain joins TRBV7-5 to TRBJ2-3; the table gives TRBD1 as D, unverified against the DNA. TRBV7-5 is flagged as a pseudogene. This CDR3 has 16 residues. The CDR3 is CASSGPGTGDTDTQYF. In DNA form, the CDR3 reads TGTGCCAGCAGCGGACCCGGGACAGGGGACACAGATACGCAGTATTTT.

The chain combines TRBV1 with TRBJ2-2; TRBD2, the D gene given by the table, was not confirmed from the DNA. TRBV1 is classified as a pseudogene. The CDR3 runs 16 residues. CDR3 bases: TGCGCCAGCAGCCCACGGGCGGACTGGGGCACCGGGGAGCTGTTTTTT. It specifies CASSPRADWGTGELFF.

CDR3 sequence (DNA): TGTGCCAGCTCTCATTCTAGCGGGAGGGCCCGCGAGCAGTACTTC. It codes for CASSHSSGRAREQYF. The chain carries TRBV28 and TRBJ2-7; 12 bases match TRBD2. The CDR3 runs 15 residues. The germline V gene encodes CDR1 MDHEN and CDR2 SYDVKM. V shed 8 bases, J shed 6 bases, and the junction held 11 bases outside the gene matches.

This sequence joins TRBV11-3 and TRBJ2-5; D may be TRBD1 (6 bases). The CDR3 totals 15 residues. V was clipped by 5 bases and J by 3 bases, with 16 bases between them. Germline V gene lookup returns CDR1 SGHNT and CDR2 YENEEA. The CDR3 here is CASSHPWAGEETQYF. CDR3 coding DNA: TGTGCCAGCAGCCATCCTTGGGCAGGGGAAGAGACCCAGTACTTC.

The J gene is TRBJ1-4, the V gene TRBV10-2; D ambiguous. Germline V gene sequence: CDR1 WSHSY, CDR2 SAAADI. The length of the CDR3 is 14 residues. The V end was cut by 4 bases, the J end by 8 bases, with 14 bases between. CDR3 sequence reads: CASSVWLNGEKLFF. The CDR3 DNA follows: TGCGCCAGCAGTGTCTGGCTAAACGGAGAAAAACTGTTTTTT.

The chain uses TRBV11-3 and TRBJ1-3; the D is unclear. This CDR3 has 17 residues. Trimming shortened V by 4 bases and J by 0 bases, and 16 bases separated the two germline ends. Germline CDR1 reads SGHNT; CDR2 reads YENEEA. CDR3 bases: TGTGCCAGCAGCTCCGGCCCGGCCCGAGCCTCTGGAAACACCATATATTTT. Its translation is CASSSGPARASGNTIYF.

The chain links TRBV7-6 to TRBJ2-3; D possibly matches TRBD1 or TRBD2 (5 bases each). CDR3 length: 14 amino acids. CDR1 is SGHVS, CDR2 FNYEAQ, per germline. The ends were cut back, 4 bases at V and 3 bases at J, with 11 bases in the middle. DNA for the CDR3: TGTGCCAGCAGCTCCGAGGGACCGACAGATACGCAGTATTTT. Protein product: CASSSEGPTDTQYF.

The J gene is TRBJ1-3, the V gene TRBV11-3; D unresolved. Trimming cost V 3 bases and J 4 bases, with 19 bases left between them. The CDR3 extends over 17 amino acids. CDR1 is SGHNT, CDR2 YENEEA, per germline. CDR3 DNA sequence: TGTGCCAGCAGCTTCAGTGCCCCTCCGGGGATCGGAAACACCATATATTTT. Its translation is CASSFSAPPGIGNTIYF.

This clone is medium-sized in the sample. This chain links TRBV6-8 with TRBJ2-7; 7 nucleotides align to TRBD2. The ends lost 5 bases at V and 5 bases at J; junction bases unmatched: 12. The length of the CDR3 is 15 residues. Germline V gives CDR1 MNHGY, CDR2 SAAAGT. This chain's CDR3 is CASSPQTSSWDEQYF. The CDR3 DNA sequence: TGTGCCAGCAGTCCCCAGACTAGCTCTTGGGACGAGCAGTACTTC.

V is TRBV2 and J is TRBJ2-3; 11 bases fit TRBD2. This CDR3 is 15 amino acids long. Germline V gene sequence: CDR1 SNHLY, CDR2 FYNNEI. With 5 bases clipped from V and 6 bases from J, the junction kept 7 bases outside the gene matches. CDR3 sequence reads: CASSSRTSGFDTQYF. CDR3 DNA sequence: TGTGCCAGCAGTTCTCGGACTAGCGGGTTTGATACGCAGTATTTT. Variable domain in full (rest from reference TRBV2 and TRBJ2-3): EPEVTQTPSHQVTQMGQEVILRCVPISNHLYFYWYRQILGQKVEFLVSFYNNEISEKSEIFDDQFSVERPDGSNFTLKIRSTKLEDSAMYFCASSSRTSGFDTQYFGPGTRLTVL.